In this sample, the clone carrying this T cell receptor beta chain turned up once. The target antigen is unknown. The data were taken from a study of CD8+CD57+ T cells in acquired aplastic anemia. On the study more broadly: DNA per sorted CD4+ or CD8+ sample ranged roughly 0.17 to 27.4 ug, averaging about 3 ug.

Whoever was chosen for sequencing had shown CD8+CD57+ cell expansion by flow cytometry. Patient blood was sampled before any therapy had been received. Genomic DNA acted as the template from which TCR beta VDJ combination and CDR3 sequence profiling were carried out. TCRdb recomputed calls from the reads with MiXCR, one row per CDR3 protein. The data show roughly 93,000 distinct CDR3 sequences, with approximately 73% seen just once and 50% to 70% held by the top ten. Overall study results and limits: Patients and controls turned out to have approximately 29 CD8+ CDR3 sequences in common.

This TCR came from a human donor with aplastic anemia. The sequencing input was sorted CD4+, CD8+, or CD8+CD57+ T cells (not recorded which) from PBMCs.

CDR3 amino acids: CASSERTDTDTQYF. CDR3 bases: TGTGCCAGCAGTGAACGGACGGACACAGATACGCAGTATTTT. The gene calls are TRBV6-1 and TRBJ2-3; D is ambiguous. The CDR3 totals 14 residues. Germline V gene data show CDR1 as MNHNS and CDR2 as SASEGT. V dropped 2 bases and J dropped 2 bases, with 8 bases sitting between them.